This T cell receptor (beta chain) is from a study of early T cells in non-severe SARS-CoV-2 infection. Attached unique molecular identifiers marked individual cDNA molecules. TCRdb re-called the 5' RACE reads with MiXCR, one entry per CDR3 protein. This sample has around 100,000 distinct CDR3 sequences, with approximately 15% found just once. This clonotype was counted between two and nine times. The germline V gene has CDR1 SGHKS and CDR2 YYEKEE (reference sequence). V gave up 4 bases and J gave up 3 bases; unmatched junction bases: 8. The CDR3 sequence is 15 residues long. The receptor's source is an adult who was a healthcare worker with PCR-confirmed SARS-CoV-2 infection or an uninfected control (not recorded which). The chain recombines TRBV5-5 with TRBJ1-1; TRBD1 aligns across 8 bases. Sample: whole blood. CDR3 in DNA: TGTGCCAGCAGCCTGGGGACAGGTGGATACACTGAAGCTTTCTTT. It encodes CASSLGTGGYTEAFF. Based on the CDR3 plus reference TRBV5-5 and TRBJ1-1, the full variable domain is DAGVTQSPTHLIKTRGQQVTLRCSPISGHKSVSWYQQVLGQGPQFIFQYYEKEERGRGNFPDRFSARQFPNYSSELNVNALLLGDSALYLCASSLGTGGYTEAFFGQGTRLTVV.